Detailed here is one T cell receptor (beta chain). TCRdb's table, derived via immunoSEQ multiplex PCR, lists solely in-frame clones and lacks some. Among some 140,000 clones, about four fifths were seen once, and the ten largest hold around 13%. The CDR3 length is 12 residues. Trimming left V 1 base short and J 10 bases short, with 8 bases between. CDR1 SGHTA and CDR2 FQGNSA come from the germline V gene. The data belong to a study of blood T cell repertoires in COVID-19. Whole-study context: From the United States, Italy and Spain came samples of acute and convalescent COVID-19. Sources were T cells, B-cell-depleted T cells, or PBMCs; the material itself was cDNA or gDNA.

The chain employs TRBV7-2 and TRBJ2-1, with D possibly matching TRBD2 (6 bases). Sequencing was done on a sample of peripheral blood. The sequence was collected from a man at least 80 years old with acute or convalescent COVID-19. CDR3 coding DNA: TGTGCCAGCAGCTTAGGTGGGAGGGAGCAGTTCTTC. It codes for CASSLGGREQFF.